The 26 T cell receptor beta chains given below trace back to one sample, sequenced in a study of blood T cell repertoires in COVID-19. TCRdb's table, derived via immunoSEQ multiplex PCR, lists solely in-frame clones and lacks some. The sample lists about 190,000 clones, roughly 88% occurring once. The specimen was PBMCs or T cells enriched from blood (not recorded which). These receptors were collected from a woman in her twenties or thirties who had recovered from COVID-19.

The chain's CDR3 is CASSLALGSVNEQFF. In DNA, the CDR3 is TGTGCCAGCAGCTTAGCCCTGGGCTCGGTCAATGAGCAGTTCTTC. The chain combines TRBV7-2 with TRBJ2-1; D not certain. Trimming removed 0 bases at V and 6 bases at J, with 12 bases between. The CDR3 sequence is 15 residues long. CDR1 and CDR2 from the germline V gene are SGHTA and FQGNSA.

The rearrangement uses TRBV5-8 and TRBJ2-5, with D possibly matching TRBD2 (6 bases). Germline CDR1 reads SGHTS; CDR2 reads YDEGEE. The ends were cut back, 5 bases at V and 0 bases at J, with 17 bases in the middle. The CDR3 loop spans 16 amino acids. For the CDR3, the DNA is TGTGCCAGCAGTCGCCGGGACTTCAGGTACCAAGAGACCCAGTACTTC. Amino acids: CASSRRDFRYQETQYF. Supplemented by reference TRBV5-8 and TRBJ2-5, the full variable domain reads EAGVTQSPTHLIKTRGQQATLRCSPISGHTSVYWYQQALGLGLQFLLWYDEGEERNRGNFPPRFSGRQFPNYSSELNVNALELEDSALYLCASSRRDFRYQETQYFGPGTRLLVL.

The V and J genes are TRBV2 and TRBJ2-5, with a tentative D call TRBD2 (6 bases). The CDR3 contains 17 residues. Per the germline V gene, CDR1 is SNHLY and CDR2 is FYNNEI. V was cut by 2 bases and J by 5 bases, with 21 bases left in between. The CDR3 loop is CASSEMRIGIREETQYF. DNA of the CDR3: TGTGCCAGCAGTGAAATGCGAATTGGAATACGGGAGGAGACCCAGTACTTC. The variable domain in full, completed from reference TRBV2 and TRBJ2-5, reads EPEVTQTPSHQVTQMGQEVILRCVPISNHLYFYWYRQILGQKVEFLVSFYNNEISEKSEIFDDQFSVERPDGSNFTLKIRSTKLEDSAMYFCASSEMRIGIREETQYFGPGTRLLVL.

V and J are TRBV28 and TRBJ1-4, with D perhaps TRBD1 (6 bases). V was cut by 3 bases and J by 5 bases, with 19 bases left in between. Germline V gene data show CDR1 as MDHEN and CDR2 as SYDVKM. The CDR3 is 17 residues long. CDR3 DNA: TGTGCCAGCAGTTTCACCGGGCGGGGGCCTGGCAATGAAAAACTGTTTTTT. Amino acids: CASSFTGRGPGNEKLFF.

The chain joins TRBV11-2 to TRBJ1-1; the D gene is possibly TRBD1 (6 bases). There are 17 residues in the CDR3. V lost 0 bases, J lost 1 base, and 15 bases lay in between. Germline values: CDR1 SGHAT, CDR2 FQNNGV. The CDR3: CASSLEGQGFGNTEAFF. The CDR3 coding sequence is TGTGCCAGCAGCTTAGAAGGCCAGGGGTTCGGGAACACTGAAGCTTTCTTT.

The genes are TRBV7-9 and TRBJ2-3; 7 bases agree with TRBD2. Unmatched junction bases numbered 3, after V lost 3 bases and J lost 3 bases. Germline CDR1 is SEHNR and CDR2 is FQNEAQ (reference sequence). The CDR3 covers 14 residues. CDR3 sequence: CASSLLGGTDTQYF. The DNA for the CDR3 is TGTGCCAGCAGCTTGTTGGGAGGGACAGATACGCAGTATTTT.

The gene calls are TRBV19 and TRBJ2-7; 8 nucleotides agree with TRBD2. The V and J ends lost 4 bases and 6 bases, in that order; junction bases with no gene match: 8. This CDR3 is 14 amino acids long. The germline CDR1 and CDR2 sequences are LNHDA and SQIVND (reference sequence). The CDR3 sequence: CASSNPGTRSEQYF. As DNA, the CDR3 is TGTGCCAGTAGTAACCCCGGGACTAGGTCCGAGCAGTACTTC.

To note about this clone: The identical CDR3 is also encoded by other nucleotide sequences in the sample. The chain recombines TRBV19 with TRBJ2-7; 7 bases fit TRBD1. The CDR3 length is 15 residues. Germline assignment: CDR1 LNHDA and CDR2 SQIVND (reference sequence). V was clipped by 5 bases and J by 2 bases; unmatched bases: 9. CDR3 nucleotide sequence: TGTGCCAGTAGTCCGGCGACAGGGACCCCCTACGAGCAGTACTTC. Its protein is CASSPATGTPYEQYF.

The rearrangement joins TRBV3-1 (or the pseudogene TRBV3-2) to TRBJ1-6; 7 positions agree with TRBD1. The length of the CDR3 is 16 residues. Losses at the gene ends were 2 bases for V and 8 bases for J; bases not matched to a gene: 9. Germline loops: CDR1 LGHDT, CDR2 YNNKEL (reference sequence). CDR3: CASSQLTGPWDSPLHF. CDR3 in DNA: TGTGCCAGCAGCCAACTGACAGGGCCGTGGGATTCACCCCTCCACTTT.

CDR3 bases: TGTGCCAGCAGCGTAGGACTAGTTGCCGATGAGCAGTTCTTC. This translates into CASSVGLVADEQFF. The chain employs TRBV5-6 and TRBJ2-1, with 7 bases lining up with TRBD2. This CDR3 contains 14 residues. Germline trimming cut 4 bases from V and 8 bases from J; bases unmatched to any gene: 9. In germline, CDR1 is SGHDT, CDR2 YYEEEE.

V usage is TRBV28 and J usage is TRBJ2-1; D is possibly TRBD2 (6 bases). Germline lookup yields CDR1 MDHEN and CDR2 SYDVKM. The CDR3 covers 17 residues. Trimming removed 6 bases at V and 4 bases at J, with 22 bases between. For the CDR3, the DNA is TGTGCCAGCAGCACCACGATGGCGGGACGAATATACAATGAGCAGTTCTTC. It translates to CASSTTMAGRIYNEQFF. Variable domain in full (rest from reference TRBV28 and TRBJ2-1): DVKVTQSSRYLVKRTGEKVFLECVQDMDHENMFWYRQDPGLGLRLIYFSYDVKMKEKGDIPEGYSVSREKKERFSLILESASTNQTSMYLCASSTTMAGRIYNEQFFGPGTRLTVL.

The chain carries TRBV3-1 (or the pseudogene TRBV3-2) and TRBJ2-2; TRBD2 aligns across 8 bases. CDR3 length: 16 residues. Trimming at V came to 3 bases and at J to 0 bases, leaving 3 bases not matched to a gene. CDR1 is LGHDT and CDR2 is YNNKEL in the germline V gene (reference sequence). The CDR3 DNA reads as TGTGCCAGCAGCCACGGGGGGGGTTCGAACACCGGGGAGCTGTTTTTT. Protein product: CASSHGGGSNTGELFF.

The chain joins TRBV28 to TRBJ1-2; weak D call: TRBD1 (6 bases). Germline lookup yields CDR1 MDHEN and CDR2 SYDVKM. V was trimmed by 9 bases and J by 5 bases, leaving 13 bases between them. CDR3 length: 12 amino acids. CDR3 loop: CASTGSSYGYTF. CDR3 nucleotides: TGTGCCAGTACAGGGTCTTCTTATGGCTACACCTTC.

The chain links TRBV6-1 to TRBJ1-4; no reliable D call. The CDR3 covers 15 residues. V lost 3 bases to trimming and J lost 8 bases, with 16 bases between them. The germline V gene has CDR1 MNHNS and CDR2 SASEGT. DNA for the CDR3: TGTGCCAGCAGTGATATTTTCCAGACACAAGAAAAACTGTTTTTT. Residues: CASSDIFQTQEKLFF.

This chain uses TRBV24-1 with TRBJ2-5; D remains unclear. Germline V CDR1 and CDR2: KGHDR, SFDVKD. The CDR3 sequence is 14 residues long. V dropped 3 bases and J dropped 2 bases, with 9 bases sitting between them. CDR3: CATSDLDGQETQYF. Written as DNA, the CDR3 is TGTGCCACCAGTGATCTAGACGGACAAGAGACCCAGTACTTC.

J is TRBJ2-7 and V is TRBV2; the match to TRBD1 covers 7 bases. This CDR3 comprises 15 residues. The V and J ends lost 1 base and 2 bases, in that order; junction bases with no gene match: 5. Per germline, CDR1 SNHLY and CDR2 FYNNEI. CDR3 sequence (DNA): TGTGCCAGCAGTGAAGGACAGGGCCTTACCTACGAGCAGTACTTC. Protein: CASSEGQGLTYEQYF.

The chain employs TRBV19 and TRBJ2-1, with a weak D call TRBD1 (6 bases). The CDR3 is 15 amino acids. V shed 0 bases and J shed 4 bases, with 10 bases lying between them. Per the germline V gene, CDR1 is LNHDA and CDR2 is SQIVND (reference sequence). The CDR3 loop is CASSIDVGTYNEQFF. Here the CDR3 DNA reads TGTGCCAGTAGTATAGACGTCGGGACATACAATGAGCAGTTCTTC.

The chain combines TRBV6-5 with TRBJ1-3; D unresolved. The CDR3 contains 14 residues. V was clipped by 6 bases and J by 1 base, with 10 bases between them. The germline V gene has CDR1 MNHEY and CDR2 SVGAGI. CDR3 sequence reads: CASSTKSSGNTIYF. CDR3 nucleotide sequence: TGTGCCAGCAGCACTAAGAGTTCTGGAAACACCATATATTTT.

The CDR3: CASSWTGKEETQYF. In DNA form, the CDR3 reads TGTGCCAGCAGCTGGACAGGGAAGGAGGAGACCCAGTACTTC. This sequence joins TRBV28 and TRBJ2-5, with 8 bases matching TRBD1. The CDR3 sequence is 14 residues long. Germline V gene sequence: CDR1 MDHEN, CDR2 SYDVKM. The V segment lost 6 bases and the J segment 5 bases; nucleotides outside the gene matches: 8.

This clone was recorded once. The chain combines TRBV19 with TRBJ2-3; TRBD2 matches at 8 bases. Trimming took 5 bases from V and 6 from J; bases not matched to a gene: 7. Germline V CDR1 and CDR2: LNHDA, SQIVND (reference sequence). The CDR3 has 14 amino acids. CDR3 loop: CASSPTGRGDTQYF. The CDR3 region has the DNA TGTGCCAGTAGTCCTACCGGGAGGGGCGATACGCAGTATTTT.

The DNA for the CDR3 is TGTGCCAGCAGTTCGGGACTCCCTGAGCAGTTCTTC. Protein sequence: CASSSGLPEQFF. The V gene is TRBV25-1, the J gene TRBJ2-1; the D gene is possibly TRBD2 (6 bases). Looked up from germline, CDR1 is MGHDK and CDR2 is SYGVNS. With 5 bases removed from V and 9 bases from J, the gap between germline ends came to 11 bases. The CDR3 is 12 amino acids.

The rearrangement joins TRBV3-1 (or the pseudogene TRBV3-2) to TRBJ1-1; D is undetermined. The V end was cut by 4 bases, the J end by 5 bases, with 11 bases between. CDR3 length equals 13 residues. CDR1 is LGHDT and CDR2 is YNNKEL in the germline V gene (reference sequence). The chain's CDR3 is CASSLQVSTEAFF. The CDR3 DNA reads TGTGCCAGCAGCCTTCAGGTGTCGACTGAAGCTTTCTTT.

The chain links TRBV6-2 or TRBV6-3 to TRBJ1-2, with TRBD1 matching over 9 bases. The ends lost 6 bases at V and 4 bases at J; junction bases unmatched: 6. Germline CDR1 MNHEY, CDR2 SVGEGT. The length of the CDR3 is 14 residues. The CDR3 reads CASSRDRAFYGYTF. The CDR3 DNA sequence: TGTGCCAGCAGCCGGGACAGGGCCTTCTATGGCTACACCTTC.

CDR3 sequence: CASSVGSNEQFF. CDR3 DNA sequence: TGTGCCAGCAGCGTAGGGAGCAATGAGCAGTTCTTC. The J gene is TRBJ2-1, the V gene TRBV9; D unclear. Germline V gene data show CDR1 as SGDLS and CDR2 as YYNGEE. V was trimmed by 0 bases and J by 6 bases, leaving 4 bases between them. This CDR3 contains 12 residues.

The V gene is TRBV28, the J gene TRBJ2-1; D is perhaps TRBD2 (5 bases). Germline lookup yields CDR1 MDHEN and CDR2 SYDVKM. This CDR3 contains 15 residues. V lost 6 bases and J 8 bases, leaving 20 bases between the germline ends. The CDR3 sequence is CASRNPSGSGYEQFF. The CDR3 DNA reads as TGTGCCAGCAGGAACCCCTCTGGGAGTGGGTATGAGCAGTTCTTC.

The CDR3 coding sequence is TGTGCCAGCAGTTTATTGACTAGGAGTTACGAGCAGTACTTC. It specifies CASSLLTRSYEQYF. The chain links TRBV6-2 or TRBV6-3 to TRBJ2-7, with D maybe TRBD2 (6 bases). The CDR3 covers 14 residues. Trimming shortened V by 4 bases and J by 4 bases, and 14 bases separated the two germline ends. The germline V gene has CDR1 MNHEY and CDR2 SVGEGT.